Reported below is one TCR beta chain. Its antigen remains unidentified. Germline CDR1 reads SNHLY; CDR2 reads FYNNEI. With 5 bases removed from V and 1 base from J, the gap between germline ends came to 11 bases. CDR3 length: 14 amino acids. The study reverse transcribed the entire isolated RNA, so it sequenced expressed TCRB transcripts. Clones were sequenced by immunoSEQ multiplex PCR, and TCRdb holds only the in-frame ones, with some missing. The top ten hold around 0.095% of the sample, which has about 620,000 clones, around 16% seen once. This sample was taken from a study of beta chain features in type 1 diabetes. Background on the study: Healthy donors and patients had similar age, gender and cell yields.

Findings and limits, study-wide: For patients and controls alike, PCR might favor shorter templates to the same degree.

This chain connects TRBV2 to TRBJ2-5; D perhaps matches TRBD2 (6 bases). This sequence originates from a young man in good health. Sequencing was carried out using naive CD4+ T cells from blood. The DNA for the CDR3 is TGTGCCAGCAGTCTGAGGAGGGGCCAAGAGACCCAGTACTTC. This sequence encodes CASSLRRGQETQYF. Variable domain in full (rest from reference TRBV2 and TRBJ2-5): EPEVTQTPSHQVTQMGQEVILRCVPISNHLYFYWYRQILGQKVEFLVSFYNNEISEKSEIFDDQFSVERPDGSNFTLKIRSTKLEDSAMYFCASSLRRGQETQYFGPGTRLLVL.